This entry lists 22 T cell receptor beta chains sequenced from one sample in a study of spatial heterogeneity in lung cancer. Time point of the sample: sample taken at primary tumor resection. Extraction of whole RNA from tumor, nontumor lung or frozen PBMC preceded unsorted sequencing. Using its own MiXCR run on the 5' RACE reads, TCRdb lists one record per CDR3 protein. This sample carries about 11,000 distinct CDR3 sequences, roughly 3.5% of them seen once, and the ten largest clones take less than 65%. The sample here was PBMCs, taken at surgery. The receptor source for this set is a female donor with early-stage non-small cell lung cancer.

This clonotype was seen repeatedly, ten times or more. The library was prepared for alpha chains; this beta chain is a stray read, so its frequency means little. V usage is TRBV7-9 and J usage is TRBJ1-1; D possibly corresponds to TRBD1 (6 bases). Trimming shortened V by 1 base and J by 3 bases, and 12 bases separated the two germline ends. This CDR3 is 15 amino acids long. CDR1 SEHNR and CDR2 FQNEAQ come from the germline V gene (reference sequence). CDR3 coding DNA: TGTGCCAGCAGCTTAGAGGGGGGTATTGACACTGAAGCTTTCTTT. Residues: CASSLEGGIDTEAFF.

This clonotype came up many times. This beta chain is a stray sequence in a library constructed for alpha chains; its clone size is not meaningful. This rearrangement joins TRBV12-3 or TRBV12-4 to TRBJ1-4; D is perhaps TRBD1 (6 bases). The CDR3 extends over 14 amino acids. V lost 5 bases, J lost 7 bases, and 14 bases lay in between. The CDR3 loop is CASSRRRGVEKLFF. In DNA, the CDR3 is TGTGCCAGCAGTCGTCGCAGGGGAGTTGAAAAACTGTTTTTT.

This clonotype was detected ten times or more. This beta chain came through as a stray read in a library set up for alpha chains, and its size says little. The V gene is TRBV6-5, the J gene TRBJ2-5; tentative D call: TRBD1 (6 bases). Trimming shortened V by 2 bases and J by 3 bases, and 7 bases separated the two germline ends. In germline, CDR1 is MNHEY, CDR2 SVGAGI. This CDR3 has 13 amino acids. For the CDR3, the DNA is TGTGCCAGCAGTTACGCAGGGGAAGAGACCCAGTACTTC. Translation: CASSYAGEETQYF.

As concerns this clonotype: This sequence may be a read error, since a much larger clone differs from it by one base. This beta chain turned up in a library designed for alpha chains; as an off-target read, its abundance says little. The chain couples TRBV27 to TRBJ1-6; D is undetermined. V lost 5 bases and J 15 bases, leaving 17 bases between the germline ends. The CDR3 loop spans 13 amino acids. Germline V gene lookup returns CDR1 MNHEY and CDR2 SMNVEV (reference sequence). The CDR3 DNA sequence: TGTGCCAGCAGTCCCTCGGACCGCAAGGTCCTCCACTTT. Its translation is CASSPSDRKVLHF.

This clonotype was seen repeatedly, ten times or more. The size of this beta chain means little, since it is a stray read in a library made for alpha chains. The chain is built from TRBV10-3 and TRBJ2-1; D is uncertain. Trimming removed 3 bases from V and 10 bases from J, with 7 bases in between. There are 11 residues in the CDR3. Germline V CDR1 and CDR2: ENHRY, SYGVKD. The CDR3 reads CAISDPQEQFF. CDR3 DNA: TGTGCCATCAGTGACCCCCAGGAGCAGTTCTTC.

Comment on this clonotype: In a library made to pick up alpha chains, this beta chain is a stray read with a size that means little. V is TRBV18 and J is TRBJ2-7; no clear D gene. CDR1 and CDR2 (germline): KGHSH, LQKENI. This CDR3 comprises 11 residues. With 5 bases removed from V and 4 bases from J, the gap between germline ends came to 6 bases. The CDR3: CASSTGYEQYF. The CDR3 bases are TGTGCCAGCTCAACTGGGTACGAGCAGTACTTC. Full variable domain (remainder filled in from reference TRBV18 and TRBJ2-7): NAGVMQNPRHLVRRRGQEARLRCSPMKGHSHVYWYRQLPEEGLKFMVYLQKENIIDESGMPKERFSAEFPKEGPSILRIQQVVRGDSAAYFCASSTGYEQYFGPGTRLTVT.

As concerns this clonotype: As an off-target read in a library built for alpha chains, this beta chain has a frequency of little significance. The chain is built from TRBV9 and TRBJ2-7; D is perhaps TRBD1 or TRBD2 (5 bases each). Germline V gene sequence: CDR1 SGDLS, CDR2 YYNGEE. This CDR3 is built from 14 residues. V lost 0 bases, J lost 4 bases, and 11 bases lay in between. The CDR3 DNA reads as TGTGCCAGCAGCGTAGAGGGGACGGGGTACGAGCAGTACTTC. This encodes CASSVEGTGYEQYF.

This clonotype is labeled as medium-sized. Since the library was made to target alpha chains, this beta chain is a stray read and its abundance is not meaningful. This chain links TRBV29-1 with TRBJ1-2, with D tentatively TRBD1 (5 bases). CDR3 length: 13 residues. Germline lookup yields CDR1 SQVTM and CDR2 ANQGSEA. Trimming took 6 bases from V and 0 from J, leaving 11 bases between them. The CDR3 is CSVPDISNYGYTF. For the CDR3, the DNA is TGCAGCGTCCCGGACATTTCTAACTATGGCTACACCTTC.

This clonotype showed up many times. This beta chain was picked up by a library intended for alpha chains and is off target, so its count carries little meaning. The chain has TRBV20-1 and TRBJ2-2; 9 bases align to TRBD2. Germline loops: CDR1 DFQATT, CDR2 SNEGSKA (reference sequence). Trimming cost V 6 bases and J 5 bases; bases outside gene matches: 10. The CDR3 consists of 15 residues. CDR3 in amino acids: CSAWGEAGGTGELFF. The CDR3 DNA follows: TGCAGTGCCTGGGGGGAAGCGGGAGGTACCGGGGAGCTGTTTTTT.

This clonotype has a count of ten or more. Being off target in a library aimed at alpha chains, this beta chain has a size of little meaning. The chain links TRBV20-1 to TRBJ2-3, with D possibly TRBD2 on 6 matching bases. Germline loops: CDR1 DFQATT, CDR2 SNEGSKA (reference sequence). Trimming removed 6 bases at V and 5 bases at J, with 15 bases between. The CDR3 has 13 amino acids. The CDR3 DNA follows: TGCAGTGCCGTAGCCCCGGGGGTAGATACGCAGTATTTT. Protein product: CSAVAPGVDTQYF.

This clonotype was seen at least ten times. This beta chain came through as a stray read in a library set up for alpha chains, and its size says little. The rearrangement links TRBV6-2 or TRBV6-3 to TRBJ2-3, with TRBD2 matching 14 bases. The CDR3 extends over 16 amino acids. V lost 5 bases to trimming and J lost 9 bases; unmatched junction nucleotides: 10. The germline CDR1 and CDR2 sequences are MNHEY and SVGEGT. The CDR3 loop is CASSLKGLAGAGTQYF. In DNA, the CDR3 is TGTGCCAGCAGTCTAAAGGGACTAGCGGGGGCTGGAACGCAGTATTTT.

In this sample, this clonotype turned up many times. Because the library targeted alpha chains, this beta chain is an off-target read whose size means little. The chain links TRBV7-3 to TRBJ2-2; 10 bases map to TRBD1. The CDR3 consists of 15 residues. V lost 5 bases and J lost 5; bases outside the gene matches: 5. Germline values: CDR1 SGHTA, CDR2 FQGTGA. CDR3 in amino acids: CASSPDRGRTGELFF. The CDR3 DNA is TGTGCCAGCAGCCCCGACAGGGGGCGGACCGGGGAGCTGTTTTTT. Full variable domain (remainder filled in from reference TRBV7-3 and TRBJ2-2): GAGVSQTPSNKVTEKGKYVELRCDPISGHTALYWYRQSLGQGPEFLIYFQGTGAADDSGLPNDRFFAVRPEGSVSTLKIQRTERGDSAVYLCASSPDRGRTGELFFGEGSRLTVL.

This clonotype was picked up many times. This beta chain came through as a stray read in a library set up for alpha chains, and its size says little. This chain connects TRBV7-2 to TRBJ2-1; 11 bases agree with TRBD2. Unmatched junction bases numbered 7, after V lost 5 bases and J lost 4 bases. Germline CDR1 is SGHTA and CDR2 is FQGNSA. The CDR3 spans 16 residues. Here the CDR3 reads CASSRTGTSGYNEQFF. CDR3 DNA: TGTGCCAGCAGCCGCACCGGGACTAGCGGATACAATGAGCAGTTCTTC.

This clonotype was seen a handful of times. This beta chain turned up in a library designed for alpha chains; as an off-target read, its abundance says little. The genes are TRBV2 and TRBJ2-7; no clear D. Germline V gene sequence: CDR1 SNHLY, CDR2 FYNNEI. V was cut by 3 bases and J by 0 bases, with 6 bases left in between. This CDR3 contains 13 residues. The CDR3, as DNA: TGTGCCAGCAGTGATCACGCCTCCTACGAGCAGTACTTC. Its protein product is CASSDHASYEQYF.

This clonotype was detected many times. This beta chain is off target for a library built for alpha chains, so its abundance means little. The chain employs TRBV28 and TRBJ1-2; no firm D call. This CDR3 is built from 15 residues. V was pared by 6 bases and J by 0 bases, with 14 bases between. Germline V gene sequence: CDR1 MDHEN, CDR2 SYDVKM. The CDR3 coding sequence is TGTGCCAGCAGAACCACAACTAGGGCTAACTATGGCTACACCTTC. Residues: CASRTTTRANYGYTF.

This clonotype was seen a handful of times. A library made for alpha chains picked up this beta chain off target, so its size means little. The rearrangement uses TRBV20-1 and TRBJ2-3, with 9 bases fitting TRBD2. The CDR3 loop spans 17 amino acids. Germline V gene lookup returns CDR1 DFQATT and CDR2 SNEGSKA (reference sequence). The V gene end was trimmed by 0 bases and the J gene end by 4 bases; junction bases not matched to a gene: 11. This chain's CDR3 is CSAREVRLADGADTQYF. The CDR3 region has the DNA TGCAGTGCTAGAGAAGTAAGACTAGCGGACGGGGCAGATACGCAGTATTTT.

This clonotype showed up many times. Since the library was made to target alpha chains, this beta chain is a stray read and its abundance is not meaningful. V gene TRBV19 combines with J gene TRBJ1-5, with D unresolved. V was cut by 11 bases and J by 0 bases, with 14 bases left in between. The CDR3 has 14 amino acids. Germline-derived CDR1 and CDR2 are LNHDA and SQIVND (reference sequence). The CDR3 nucleotides are TGTGCCTGTAACCGTGCTTATAGCAATCAGCCCCAGCATTTT. Encoded protein: CACNRAYSNQPQHF.

This clonotype occurred many times. This beta chain is a stray read from a library made for alpha chains; its abundance is not meaningful. This chain links TRBV4-1 with TRBJ1-5; D may be TRBD1 (6 bases). Per germline, CDR1 MGHRA and CDR2 YSYEKL. V lost 1 base and J 5 bases, leaving 9 bases between the germline ends. CDR3 length: 14 residues. The CDR3 is CASSQAEGDQPQHF. CDR3 coding DNA: TGCGCCAGCAGCCAAGCGGAGGGGGATCAGCCCCAGCATTTT.

There are many counts of this clonotype. This beta chain is an unintended read in a library built for alpha chains; its size means little. The J gene is TRBJ2-1, the V gene TRBV5-6; TRBD2 aligns across 10 bases. The CDR3 is made up of 15 amino acids. V shed 5 bases, J shed 6 bases, and the junction held 8 bases outside the gene matches. The germline V gene encodes CDR1 SGHDT and CDR2 YYEEEE. CDR3 residues: CASRRAGGPVNEQFF. The CDR3 bases are TGTGCCAGCAGGAGAGCGGGAGGGCCCGTCAATGAGCAGTTCTTC. Complete variable domain (other parts from reference TRBV5-6 and TRBJ2-1): DAGVTQSPTHLIKTRGQQVTLRCSPKSGHDTVSWYQQALGQGPQFIFQYYEEEERQRGNFPDRFSGHQFPNYSSELNVNALLLGDSALYLCASRRAGGPVNEQFFGPGTRLTVL.

This clonotype showed up just a few times. Within a library made for alpha chains, this beta chain is off target, and its count is uninformative. V is TRBV20-1 and J is TRBJ1-4; D not certain. In germline, CDR1 is DFQATT, CDR2 SNEGSKA (reference sequence). V was pared by 6 bases and J by 0 bases, with 11 bases between. The CDR3 has 14 residues. The CDR3 sequence: CSAPDFATNEKLFF. CDR3 coding DNA: TGCAGTGCGCCGGACTTTGCAACTAATGAAAAACTGTTTTTT.

This clonotype was picked up many times. For a library built for alpha chains, this beta chain is a stray read; little rests on its size. The rearrangement uses TRBV7-3 and TRBJ2-3; 8 bases line up with TRBD2. Germline values: CDR1 SGHTA, CDR2 FQGTGA. The V and J ends lost 4 bases and 0 bases, in that order; junction bases with no gene match: 6. The length of the CDR3 is 16 residues. In DNA form, the CDR3 reads TGTGCCAGCAGCTCTGGGTTAGCGGGAAGCACAGATACGCAGTATTTT. Amino acid sequence: CASSSGLAGSTDTQYF.

This clonotype was recorded many times. This beta chain turned up in a library designed for alpha chains; as an off-target read, its abundance says little. This chain connects TRBV27 to TRBJ2-2; D may be TRBD2 (6 bases). The V gene's germline CDR1 is MNHEY and CDR2 SMNVEV (reference sequence). Trimming removed 4 bases from V and 6 bases from J, with 9 bases in between. There are 13 residues in the CDR3. CDR3 sequence (DNA): TGTGCCAGCAGTTGGAGGGGACCCGGGGAGCTGTTTTTT. It yields the protein CASSWRGPGELFF.